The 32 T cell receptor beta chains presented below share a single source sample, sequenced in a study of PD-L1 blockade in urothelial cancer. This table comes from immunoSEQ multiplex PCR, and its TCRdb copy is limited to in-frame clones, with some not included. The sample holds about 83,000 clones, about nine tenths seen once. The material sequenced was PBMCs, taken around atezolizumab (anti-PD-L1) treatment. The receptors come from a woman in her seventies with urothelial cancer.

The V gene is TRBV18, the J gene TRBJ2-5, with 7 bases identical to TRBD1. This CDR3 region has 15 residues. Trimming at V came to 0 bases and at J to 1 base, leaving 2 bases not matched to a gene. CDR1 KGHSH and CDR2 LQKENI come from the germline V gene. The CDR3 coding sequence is TGTGCCAGCTCACCACCGGGACAGTTCCAAGAGACCCAGTACTTC. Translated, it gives CASSPPGQFQETQYF.

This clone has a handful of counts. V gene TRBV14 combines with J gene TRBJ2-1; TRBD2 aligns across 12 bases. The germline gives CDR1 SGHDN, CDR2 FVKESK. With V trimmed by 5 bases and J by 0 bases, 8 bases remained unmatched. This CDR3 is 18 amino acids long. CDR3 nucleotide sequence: TGTGCCAGCAGCAAAACTAGCGGGAGGCTTAGCTCCTACAATGAGCAGTTCTTC. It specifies CASSKTSGRLSSYNEQFF.

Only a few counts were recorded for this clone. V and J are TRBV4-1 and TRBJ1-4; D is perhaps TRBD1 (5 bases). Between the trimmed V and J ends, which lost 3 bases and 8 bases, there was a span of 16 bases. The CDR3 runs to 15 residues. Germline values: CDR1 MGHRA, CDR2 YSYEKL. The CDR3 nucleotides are TGCGCCAGCAGCCAGGGGACTCTGCACGTCGAAAAACTGTTTTTT. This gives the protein CASSQGTLHVEKLFF.

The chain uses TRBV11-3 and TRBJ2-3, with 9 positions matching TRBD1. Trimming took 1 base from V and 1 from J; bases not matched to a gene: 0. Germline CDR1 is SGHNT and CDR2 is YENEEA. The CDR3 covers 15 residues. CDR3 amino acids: CASSLGTGGTDTQYF. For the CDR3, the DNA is TGTGCCAGCAGCTTAGGGACAGGGGGCACAGATACGCAGTATTTT.

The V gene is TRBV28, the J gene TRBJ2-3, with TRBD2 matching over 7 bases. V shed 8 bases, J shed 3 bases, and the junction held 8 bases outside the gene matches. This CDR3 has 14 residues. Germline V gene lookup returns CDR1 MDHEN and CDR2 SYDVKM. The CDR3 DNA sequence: TGTGCCAGCGGCCCACCGGGGGGTACAGATACGCAGTATTTT. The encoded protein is CASGPPGGTDTQYF. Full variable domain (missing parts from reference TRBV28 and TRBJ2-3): DVKVTQSSRYLVKRTGEKVFLECVQDMDHENMFWYRQDPGLGLRLIYFSYDVKMKEKGDIPEGYSVSREKKERFSLILESASTNQTSMYLCASGPPGGTDTQYFGPGTRLTVL.

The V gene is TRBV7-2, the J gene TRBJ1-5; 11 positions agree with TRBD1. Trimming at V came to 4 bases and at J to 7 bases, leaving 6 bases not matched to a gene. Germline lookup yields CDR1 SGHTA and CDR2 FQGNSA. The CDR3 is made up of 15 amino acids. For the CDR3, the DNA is TGTGCCAGCAGCTGGACAGGGGGCGCGGGCCAGCCCCAGCATTTT. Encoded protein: CASSWTGGAGQPQHF.

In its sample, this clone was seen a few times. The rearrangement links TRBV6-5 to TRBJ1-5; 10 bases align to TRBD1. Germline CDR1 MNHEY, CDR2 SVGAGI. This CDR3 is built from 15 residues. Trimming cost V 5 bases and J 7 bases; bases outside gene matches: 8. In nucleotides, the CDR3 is TGTGCCAGCAGTAAAAGGGACAGGGGAGGCCAGCCCCAGCATTTT. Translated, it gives CASSKRDRGGQPQHF.

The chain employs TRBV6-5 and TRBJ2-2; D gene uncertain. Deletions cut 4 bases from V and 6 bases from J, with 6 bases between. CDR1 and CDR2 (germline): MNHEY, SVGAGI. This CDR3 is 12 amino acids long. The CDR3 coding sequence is TGTGCCAGCAGTTCCCGTGCCGGGGAGCTGTTTTTT. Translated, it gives CASSSRAGELFF.

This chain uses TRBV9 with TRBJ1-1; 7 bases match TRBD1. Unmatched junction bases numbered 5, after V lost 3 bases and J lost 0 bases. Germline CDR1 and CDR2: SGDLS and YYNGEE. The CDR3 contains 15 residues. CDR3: CASSARDSLNTEAFF. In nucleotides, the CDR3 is TGTGCCAGCAGCGCTCGGGACAGCCTGAACACTGAAGCTTTCTTT.

DNA for the CDR3: TGTGCCAGTAGACCCCTGGGACAGTTCGCCGGGGAGCTGTTTTTT. Protein product: CASRPLGQFAGELFF. This chain links TRBV19 with TRBJ2-2; 7 positions agree with TRBD1. Germline trimming cut 6 bases from V and 6 bases from J; bases unmatched to any gene: 10. The CDR3 is made up of 15 amino acids. The germline CDR1 and CDR2 sequences are LNHDA and SQIVND (reference sequence).

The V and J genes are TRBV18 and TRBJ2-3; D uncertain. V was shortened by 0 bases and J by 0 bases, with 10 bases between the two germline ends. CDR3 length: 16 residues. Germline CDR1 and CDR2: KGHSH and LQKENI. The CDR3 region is CASSPPNSKSTDTQYF. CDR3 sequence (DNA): TGTGCCAGCTCACCACCGAACAGCAAAAGCACAGATACGCAGTATTTT.

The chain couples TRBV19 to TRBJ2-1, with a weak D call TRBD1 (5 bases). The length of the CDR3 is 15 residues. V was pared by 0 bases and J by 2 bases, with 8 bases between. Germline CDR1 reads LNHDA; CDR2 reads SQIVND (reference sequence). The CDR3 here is CASSIDLTAYNEQFF. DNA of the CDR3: TGTGCCAGTAGTATAGACTTGACAGCCTACAATGAGCAGTTCTTC.

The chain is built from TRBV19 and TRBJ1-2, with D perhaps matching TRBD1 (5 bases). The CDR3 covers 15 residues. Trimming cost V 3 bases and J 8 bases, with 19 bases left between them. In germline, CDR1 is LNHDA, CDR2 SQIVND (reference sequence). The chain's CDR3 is CASSILDADPGGYTF. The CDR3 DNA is TGTGCCAGTAGTATCCTGGATGCAGATCCAGGGGGCTACACCTTC.

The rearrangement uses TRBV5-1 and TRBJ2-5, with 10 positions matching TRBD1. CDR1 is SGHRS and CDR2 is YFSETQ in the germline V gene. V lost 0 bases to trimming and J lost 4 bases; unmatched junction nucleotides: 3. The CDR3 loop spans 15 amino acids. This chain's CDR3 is CASSLEGQGSETQYF. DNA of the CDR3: TGCGCCAGCAGCTTGGAGGGACAGGGGTCAGAGACCCAGTACTTC.

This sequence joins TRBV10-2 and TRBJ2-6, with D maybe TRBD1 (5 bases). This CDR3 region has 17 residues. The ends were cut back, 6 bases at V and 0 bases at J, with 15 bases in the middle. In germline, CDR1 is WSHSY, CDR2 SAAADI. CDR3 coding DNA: TGCGCCAGCAGCGGTACGACAGCGAGCTCTGGGGCCAACGTCCTGACTTTC. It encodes CASSGTTASSGANVLTF.

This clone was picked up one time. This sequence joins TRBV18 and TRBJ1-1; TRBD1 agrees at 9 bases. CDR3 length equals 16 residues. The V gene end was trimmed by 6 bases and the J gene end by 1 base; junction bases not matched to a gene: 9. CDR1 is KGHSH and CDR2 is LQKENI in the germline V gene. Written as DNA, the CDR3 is TGTGCCAGCTCGAAAAAACAGGGGGCTGGGAACACTGAAGCTTTCTTT. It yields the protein CASSKKQGAGNTEAFF.

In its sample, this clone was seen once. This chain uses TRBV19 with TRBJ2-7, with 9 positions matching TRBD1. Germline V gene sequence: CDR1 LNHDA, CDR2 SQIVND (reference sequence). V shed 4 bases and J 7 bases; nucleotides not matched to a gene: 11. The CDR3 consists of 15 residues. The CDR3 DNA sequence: TGTGCCAGTAGTACGGGGACAGGGTTCGCCTCAGAGCAGTACTTC. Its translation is CASSTGTGFASEQYF.

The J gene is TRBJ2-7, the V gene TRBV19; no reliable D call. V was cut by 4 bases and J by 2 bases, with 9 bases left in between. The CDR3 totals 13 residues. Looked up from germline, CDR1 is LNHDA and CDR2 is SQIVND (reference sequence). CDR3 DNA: TGTGCCAGTAGTAACGGCGGTACCTACGAGCAGTACTTC. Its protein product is CASSNGGTYEQYF.

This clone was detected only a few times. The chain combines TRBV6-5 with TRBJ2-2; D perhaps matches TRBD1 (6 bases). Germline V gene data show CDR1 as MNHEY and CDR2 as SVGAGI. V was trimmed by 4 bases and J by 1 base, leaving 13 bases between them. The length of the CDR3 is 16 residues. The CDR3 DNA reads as TGTGCCAGCAGTTCACGGACGGGACAGAACACCGGGGAGCTGTTTTTT. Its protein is CASSSRTGQNTGELFF.

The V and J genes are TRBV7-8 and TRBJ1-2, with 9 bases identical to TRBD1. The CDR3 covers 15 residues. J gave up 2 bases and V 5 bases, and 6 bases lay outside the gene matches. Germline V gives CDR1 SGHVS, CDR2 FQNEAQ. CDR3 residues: CASSLTGGRNYGYTF. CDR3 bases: TGTGCCAGCAGCCTTACAGGGGGCCGGAACTATGGCTACACCTTC. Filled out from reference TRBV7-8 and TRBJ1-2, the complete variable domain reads GAGVSQSPRYKVAKRGQDVALRCDPISGHVSLFWYQQALGQGPEFLTYFQNEAQLDKSGLPSDRFFAERPEGSVSTLKIQRTQQEDSAVYLCASSLTGGRNYGYTFGSGTRLTVV.

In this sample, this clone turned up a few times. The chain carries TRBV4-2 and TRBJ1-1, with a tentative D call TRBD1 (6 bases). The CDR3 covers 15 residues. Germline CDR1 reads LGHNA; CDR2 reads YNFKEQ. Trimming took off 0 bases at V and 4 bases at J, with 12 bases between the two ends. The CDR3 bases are TGTGCCAGCAGCCAAGAACAGGGAGGGGTCACTGAAGCTTTCTTT. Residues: CASSQEQGGVTEAFF.

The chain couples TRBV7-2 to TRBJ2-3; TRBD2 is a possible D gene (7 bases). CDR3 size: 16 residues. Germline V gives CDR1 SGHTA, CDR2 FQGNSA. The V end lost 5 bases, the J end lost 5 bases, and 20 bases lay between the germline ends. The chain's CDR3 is CASSARAGARGDTQYF. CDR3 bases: TGTGCCAGCAGCGCTCGGGCGGGGGCCCGAGGAGATACGCAGTATTTT. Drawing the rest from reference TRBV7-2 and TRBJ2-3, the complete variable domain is GAGVSQSPSNKVTEKGKDVELRCDPISGHTALYWYRQSLGQGLEFLIYFQGNSAPDKSGLPSDRFSAERTGGSVSTLTIQRTQQEDSAVYLCASSARAGARGDTQYFGPGTRLTVL.

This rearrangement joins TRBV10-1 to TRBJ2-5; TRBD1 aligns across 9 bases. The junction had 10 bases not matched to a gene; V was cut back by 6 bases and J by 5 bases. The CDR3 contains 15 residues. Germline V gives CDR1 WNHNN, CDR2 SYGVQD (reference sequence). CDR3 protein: CASSDAGTGKETQYF. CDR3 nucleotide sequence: TGCGCCAGCAGCGATGCAGGGACAGGGAAGGAGACCCAGTACTTC.

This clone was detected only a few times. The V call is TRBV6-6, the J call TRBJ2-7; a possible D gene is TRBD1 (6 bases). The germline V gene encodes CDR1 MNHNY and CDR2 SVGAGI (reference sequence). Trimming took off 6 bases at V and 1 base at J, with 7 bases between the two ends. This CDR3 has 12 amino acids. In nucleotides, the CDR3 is TGTGCCAGCAGGGACAGTTCCTACGAGCAGTACTTC. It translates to CASRDSSYEQYF.

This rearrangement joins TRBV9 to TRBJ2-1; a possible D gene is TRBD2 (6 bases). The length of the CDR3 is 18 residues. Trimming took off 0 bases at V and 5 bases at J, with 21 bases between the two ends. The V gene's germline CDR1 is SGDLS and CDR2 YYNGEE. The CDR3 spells CASSVGMGGTPLDNEQFF. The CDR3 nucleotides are TGTGCCAGCAGCGTAGGGATGGGCGGGACTCCGCTAGACAATGAGCAGTTCTTC.

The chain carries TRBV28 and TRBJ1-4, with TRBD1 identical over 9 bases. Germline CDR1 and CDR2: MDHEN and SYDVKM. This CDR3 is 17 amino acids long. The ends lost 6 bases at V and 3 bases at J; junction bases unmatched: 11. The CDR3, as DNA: TGTGCCAGCAGCATAGGCGGGACAGGGTGGCCTAATGAAAAACTGTTTTTT. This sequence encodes CASSIGGTGWPNEKLFF.

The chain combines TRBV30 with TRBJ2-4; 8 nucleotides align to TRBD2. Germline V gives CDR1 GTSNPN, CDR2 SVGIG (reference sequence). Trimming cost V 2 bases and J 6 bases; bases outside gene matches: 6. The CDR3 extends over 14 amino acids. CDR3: CAWSREGDGNIQYF. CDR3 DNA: TGTGCCTGGAGTCGGGAGGGGGATGGAAACATTCAGTACTTC. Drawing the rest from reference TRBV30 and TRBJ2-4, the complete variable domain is SQTIHQWPATLVQPVGSPLSLECTVEGTSNPNLYWYRQAAGRGLQLLFYSVGIGQISSEVPQNLSASRPQDRQFILSSKKLLLSDSGFYLCAWSREGDGNIQYFGAGTRLSVL.

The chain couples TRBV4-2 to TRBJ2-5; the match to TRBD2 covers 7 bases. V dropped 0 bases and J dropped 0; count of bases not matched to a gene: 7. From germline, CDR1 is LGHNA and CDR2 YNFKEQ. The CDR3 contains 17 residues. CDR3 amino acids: CASSQDPPGGYQETQYF. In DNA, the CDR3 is TGTGCCAGCAGCCAAGATCCCCCCGGGGGGTACCAAGAGACCCAGTACTTC.

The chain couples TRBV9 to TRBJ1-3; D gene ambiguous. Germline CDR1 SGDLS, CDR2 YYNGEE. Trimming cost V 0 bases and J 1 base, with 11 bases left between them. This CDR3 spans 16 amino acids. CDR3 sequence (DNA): TGTGCCAGCAGCGTAGTTGGAGGGCTTTCTGGAAACACCATATATTTT. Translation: CASSVVGGLSGNTIYF.

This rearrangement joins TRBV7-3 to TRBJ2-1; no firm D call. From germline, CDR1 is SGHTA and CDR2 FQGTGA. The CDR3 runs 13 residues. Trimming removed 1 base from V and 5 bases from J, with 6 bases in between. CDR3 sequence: CASSLNFHNEQFF. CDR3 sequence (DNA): TGTGCCAGCAGCTTAAACTTCCACAATGAGCAGTTCTTC.

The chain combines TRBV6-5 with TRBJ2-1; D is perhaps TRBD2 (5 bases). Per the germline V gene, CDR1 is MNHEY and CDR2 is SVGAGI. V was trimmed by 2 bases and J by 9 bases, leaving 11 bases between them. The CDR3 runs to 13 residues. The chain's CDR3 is CASSYRGFSEQFF. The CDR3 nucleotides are TGTGCCAGCAGTTACCGAGGGTTTAGTGAGCAGTTCTTC.

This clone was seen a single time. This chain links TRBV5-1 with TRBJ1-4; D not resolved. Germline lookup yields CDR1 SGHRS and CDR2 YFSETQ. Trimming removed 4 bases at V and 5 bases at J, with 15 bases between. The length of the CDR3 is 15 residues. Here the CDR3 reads CASSPAFGSNEKLFF. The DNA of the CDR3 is TGCGCCAGCAGCCCGGCGTTCGGGAGCAATGAAAAACTGTTTTTT. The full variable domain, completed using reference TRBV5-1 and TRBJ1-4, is KAGVTQTPRYLIKTRGQQVTLSCSPISGHRSVSWYQQTPGQGLQFLFEYFSETQRNKGNFPGRFSGRQFSNSRSEMNVSTLELGDSALYLCASSPAFGSNEKLFFGSGTQLSVL.